This is a list of T cell receptor beta chains from one sample in a study of cytomegalovirus exposure and HLA in healthy donors. The assay was immunoSEQ multiplex PCR, and TCRdb's table has in-frame clones only and misses some. The repertoire holds approximately 260,000 clones, with nearly 95% as singletons. The sequenced sample was PBMCs. Source of these receptors: a girl aged 2 to 9 in good health and CMV-seronegative. The CDR3 runs from the conserved cysteine through the conserved F or W. Fields, in order: J gene, V gene, D gene, clone size, CDR3 protein, CDR3 DNA. The D gene is left open where the match is weak. Only part of the rows carry a size: once, few, many, or a class if the clone is expanded.

TRBJ1-1	TRBV2	NA	NA	CARKAPGQNTEAFF	TGTGCCAGAAAAGCTCCGGGACAGAACACTGAAGCTTTCTTT
TRBJ1-4	TRBV6-1	NA	NA	CASIYRESNEKLFF	TGTGCCAGCATCTACAGGGAAAGTAATGAAAAACTGTTTTTT
TRBJ2-5	TRBV27	NA	NA	CASSFSTGLGEETQYF	TGTGCCAGCAGTTTCTCGACAGGACTTGGGGAAGAGACCCAGTACTTC
TRBJ2-2	TRBV6-1	NA	once	CATSATGDYTGELFF	TGTGCCACCTCAGCTACAGGGGACTACACCGGGGAGCTGTTTTTT
TRBJ2-7	TRBV7-9	NA	NA	CASSSDRATSREGAYEQYF	TGTGCCAGCAGCTCCGACCGGGCCACCTCTAGGGAGGGGGCCTACGAGCAGTACTTC
TRBJ1-1	TRBV19	NA	NA	CASSMTLAGEAFF	TGTGCCAGTAGTATGACCCTAGCAGGTGAAGCTTTCTTT
TRBJ2-7	TRBV5-6	NA	NA	CASSSSERLNSYEQYF	TGTGCCAGCAGCTCTAGCGAAAGACTAAATTCCTACGAGCAGTACTTC
TRBJ2-4	TRBV29-1	NA	NA	CSVARDGNIQYF	TGCAGCGTTGCCCGGGATGGAAACATTCAGTACTTC
TRBJ1-5	TRBV15	TRBD1	once	CATSTGQGEQPQHF	TGTGCCACCAGCACGGGACAGGGGGAACAGCCCCAGCATTTT
TRBJ1-6	TRBV5-1	TRBD1	NA	CASSLETGGFNSPLHF	TGCGCCAGCAGCTTGGAAACAGGGGGGTTTAATTCACCCCTCCACTTT
TRBJ1-5	TRBV29-1	NA	once	CSVGTENQPQHF	TGCAGCGTTGGGACAGAAAATCAGCCCCAGCATTTT
TRBJ2-2	TRBV19	TRBD2	NA	CASSINGAGGTGELFF	TGTGCCAGTAGTATCAACGGGGCGGGGGGCACCGGGGAGCTGTTTTTT
TRBJ1-4	TRBV7-9	NA	NA	CASSRVTGEKLFF	TGTGCCAGCAGCCGGGTAACAGGGGAAAAACTGTTTTTT
TRBJ1-2	TRBV4-1	NA	NA	CASSQGSGNYGYTF	TGCGCCAGCAGCCAAGGTTCAGGGAACTATGGCTACACCTTC
TRBJ2-7	TRBV10-3	NA	NA	CAISEGVSGYEQYF	TGTGCCATCAGTGAAGGGGTATCGGGCTACGAGCAGTACTTC
TRBJ2-5	TRBV2	NA	NA	CASTQLRTGQIETQYF	TGTGCCAGCACTCAACTCCGCACAGGGCAAATAGAGACCCAGTACTTC
TRBJ1-5	TRBV6-5	NA	NA	CASSYGWGLDQPQHF	TGTGCCAGCAGTTACGGGTGGGGACTTGATCAGCCCCAGCATTTT
TRBJ2-3	TRBV6-1	TRBD1	NA	CASSTQGALTDTQYF	TGTGCCAGCAGCACACAGGGGGCCCTCACAGATACGCAGTATTTT
TRBJ2-3	TRBV9	TRBD2	NA	CASSGRTSGGAGDTQYF	TGTGCCAGCAGCGGGAGGACTAGCGGGGGGGCCGGAGATACGCAGTATTTT
TRBJ1-2	TRBV18	NA	NA	CASSSPGYTF	TGTGCCAGCTCCAGTCCGGGCTACACCTTC
TRBJ1-5	TRBV19	NA	NA	CASSSLSQGNSNQPQHF	TGTGCCAGTAGTAGTCTCAGTCAGGGGAATAGCAATCAGCCCCAGCATTTT
TRBJ1-2	TRBV27	NA	once	CASSFIPVADGYTF	TGTGCCAGCAGTTTCATTCCGGTAGCCGATGGCTACACCTTC
TRBJ2-7	TRBV7-9	TRBD2	NA	CASSTGLAGAYEQYF	TGTGCCAGCAGCACTGGACTAGCGGGGGCCTACGAGCAGTACTTC
TRBJ1-6	TRBV27	TRBD1	NA	CASSGDRVSPLHF	TGTGCCAGCAGTGGGGACAGGGTTTCACCCCTCCACTTT
TRBJ2-5	TRBV6-1	TRBD1	NA	CASNPDRTQETQYF	TGTGCCAGCAACCCGGACAGGACTCAAGAGACCCAGTACTTC
TRBJ2-7	TRBV10-3	NA	few	CAISESSPYEQYF	TGTGCCATCAGTGAGTCGTCTCCCTACGAGCAGTACTTC
TRBJ1-1	TRBV7-9	NA	NA	CSSSLGGPEAFF	TGTTCCAGCAGCTTAGGCGGCCCTGAAGCTTTCTTT
TRBJ2-7	TRBV5-4	TRBD1	NA	CASSFPTGGGYEQYF	TGTGCCAGCAGCTTCCCGACAGGGGGCGGGTACGAGCAGTACTTC
TRBJ2-1	TRBV10-3	TRBD1	NA	CAISGGTGTGHEQFF	TGTGCCATCAGCGGGGGGACAGGGACAGGGCATGAGCAGTTCTTC
TRBJ2-7	TRBV2	NA	few	CASSAYAGHEQYF	TGTGCCAGCAGTGCGTATGCGGGCCACGAGCAGTACTTC
TRBJ2-3	TRBV6-5	NA	NA	CASSYLAASTDTQYF	TGTGCCAGCAGTTACTTAGCGGCTAGCACAGATACGCAGTATTTT
TRBJ2-1	TRBV11-2	TRBD1	NA	CASSLEGGGQGADNEQFF	TGTGCCAGCAGCTTAGAAGGTGGGGGACAGGGGGCGGACAATGAGCAGTTCTTC
TRBJ1-4	TRBV28	NA	NA	CASSPGALRGEKLFF	TGTGCCAGCAGTCCTGGCGCACTGCGGGGTGAAAAACTGTTTTTT